These 30 T cell receptor beta chains were sequenced from one sample in a study of control samples from healthy donors and cancer patients. Generated by immunoSEQ multiplex PCR, the TCRdb table keeps only in-frame clones and is missing some. This sample yields around 200,000 clones, of which over 80% are seen a single time; about 1.5% belongs to the top ten. The specimen was blood. Source of these receptors: a man in his late teens or twenties in good health.

The rearrangement joins TRBV2 to TRBJ1-1; D perhaps matches TRBD1 (5 bases). Between the trimmed V and J ends, which lost 10 bases and 5 bases, there was a span of 17 bases. The germline CDR1 and CDR2 sequences are SNHLY and FYNNEI. The CDR3 loop spans 13 amino acids. The CDR3: CATHREGRTEAFF. The CDR3 region has the DNA TGTGCCACCCATCGGGAGGGGAGGACTGAAGCTTTCTTT.

This chain connects TRBV24-1 to TRBJ1-6; D unclear. The V and J ends lost 5 bases and 10 bases respectively, with 14 bases between them. CDR1 and CDR2 from the germline V gene are KGHDR and SFDVKD. The CDR3 length is 14 residues. The CDR3 reads CATSVNREGSPLHF. Here the CDR3 DNA reads TGTGCCACCAGTGTTAACCGGGAAGGGTCACCCCTCCACTTT.

This chain uses TRBV3-1 (or the pseudogene TRBV3-2) with TRBJ2-1; D remains ambiguous. Germline CDR1 LGHDT, CDR2 YNNKEL (reference sequence). V shed 4 bases and J shed 9 bases, with 13 bases lying between them. The CDR3 extends over 13 amino acids. The CDR3 loop reads CASSPDLASEQFF. The CDR3, as DNA: TGTGCCAGCAGCCCCGATTTGGCGAGTGAGCAGTTCTTC.

This clone came up once. The chain recombines TRBV5-1 with TRBJ2-2, with D tentatively TRBD2 (7 bases). The CDR3 is made up of 16 amino acids. V shed 3 bases and J shed 4 bases, with 16 bases lying between them. Germline values: CDR1 SGHRS, CDR2 YFSETQ. The CDR3 coding sequence is TGCGCCAGCAGCTCGGGGGGCTCGGGGCGCACCGGGGAGCTGTTTTTT. Translated: CASSSGGSGRTGELFF.

CDR3 bases: TGTGCCAGCAGCCTGGGACTAGCGGCCTACGAGCAGTACTTC. Encoded protein: CASSLGLAAYEQYF. This chain links TRBV9 with TRBJ2-7; 11 bases align to TRBD2. Per the germline V gene, CDR1 is SGDLS and CDR2 is YYNGEE. V trimming: 4 bases; J trimming: 2 bases; junction bases outside the gene matches: 2. The CDR3 sequence is 14 residues long.

V and J are TRBV5-6 and TRBJ2-1; no firm D call. Per the germline V gene, CDR1 is SGHDT and CDR2 is YYEEEE. Trimming removed 1 base at V and 1 base at J, with 6 bases between. The CDR3 consists of 14 residues. CDR3 bases: TGTGCCAGCAGCTTGTATCTATCCTACAATGAGCAGTTCTTC. Translation gives CASSLYLSYNEQFF.

The chain joins TRBV15 to TRBJ1-3; D not certain. The germline V and J ends were trimmed by 0 bases and 4 bases, with 10 bases remaining between them. CDR1 and CDR2 from the germline V gene are LNHNV and YYDKDF (reference sequence). This CDR3 spans 15 amino acids. The CDR3 spells CATSRDKGGGNTIYF. CDR3 DNA sequence: TGTGCCACCAGCAGAGATAAGGGCGGCGGAAACACCATATATTTT.

This chain joins TRBV27 and TRBJ1-3; D is undetermined. Trimming took 5 bases from V and 3 from J, leaving 8 bases between them. Germline values: CDR1 MNHEY, CDR2 SMNVEV (reference sequence). The CDR3 is 13 amino acids. The CDR3 DNA reads TGTGCCAGCAGTGGAGGTCTTGGAAACACCATATATTTT. Its translation: CASSGGLGNTIYF.

This chain uses TRBV7-2 with TRBJ1-6; the D gene is possibly TRBD1 (5 bases). From germline, CDR1 is SGHTA and CDR2 FQGNSA. CDR3 length: 15 residues. The ends were cut back, 2 bases at V and 7 bases at J, with 12 bases in the middle. The CDR3 here is CASSLSLGENSPLHF. CDR3 coding DNA: TGTGCCAGCAGCTTAAGTCTGGGGGAGAATTCACCCCTCCACTTT. Variable domain in full (rest from reference TRBV7-2 and TRBJ1-6): GAGVSQSPSNKVTEKGKDVELRCDPISGHTALYWYRQSLGQGLEFLIYFQGNSAPDKSGLPSDRFSAERTGGSVSTLTIQRTQQEDSAVYLCASSLSLGENSPLHFGNGTRLTVT.

The J gene is TRBJ2-1, the V gene TRBV7-3, with a tentative D call TRBD1 (6 bases). V lost 5 bases to trimming and J lost 1 base, with 12 bases between them. The CDR3 covers 15 residues. Germline lookup yields CDR1 SGHTA and CDR2 FQGTGA. The CDR3 region has the DNA TGTGCCAGCAGCCTCAAAGGGGGTTCCTACAATGAGCAGTTCTTC. Protein product: CASSLKGGSYNEQFF. The entire variable domain, with the rest obtained from reference TRBV7-3 and TRBJ2-1, is as follows: GAGVSQTPSNKVTEKGKYVELRCDPISGHTALYWYRQSLGQGPEFLIYFQGTGAADDSGLPNDRFFAVRPEGSVSTLKIQRTERGDSAVYLCASSLKGGSYNEQFFGPGTRLTVL.

The chain links TRBV2 to TRBJ1-4; 8 nucleotides match TRBD1. The CDR3 has 14 residues. Germline CDR1 reads SNHLY; CDR2 reads FYNNEI. J lost 7 bases, V lost 5 bases, and 6 bases had no gene match. The DNA for the CDR3 is TGTGCCAGCAGTCGACAGGGGCTTAGTGAAAAACTGTTTTTT. It translates to CASSRQGLSEKLFF.

The chain joins TRBV5-4 to TRBJ1-4, with no clear D. Trimming shortened V by 1 base and J by 0 bases, and 7 bases separated the two germline ends. The germline V gene encodes CDR1 SGHNT and CDR2 YYREEE (reference sequence). The CDR3 is made up of 15 amino acids. The CDR3 coding sequence is TGTGCCAGCAGCTTGTCGGGTACAACTAATGAAAAACTGTTTTTT. Translated, it gives CASSLSGTTNEKLFF.

The CDR3 DNA reads as TGCAGCGTTGCCCGCACGCAAGAGACCCAGTACTTC. Its translation is CSVARTQETQYF. V and J are TRBV29-1 and TRBJ2-5; D gene ambiguous. V gave up 4 bases and J gave up 2 bases, with 8 bases separating them. Germline V lookup: CDR1 SQVTM, CDR2 ANQGSEA. The CDR3 runs 12 residues.

This clone has a single count. V and J are TRBV25-1 and TRBJ1-4; D may be TRBD1 (6 bases). The CDR3 consists of 14 residues. CDR1 MGHDK and CDR2 SYGVNS come from the germline V gene. V dropped 7 bases and J dropped 8 bases, with 17 bases sitting between them. The CDR3 here is CASNGNREGEKLFF. CDR3 DNA: TGTGCCAGCAATGGTAACAGGGAAGGGGAAAAACTGTTTTTT.

The chain is built from TRBV7-6 and TRBJ1-1; D gene uncertain. The CDR3 consists of 13 residues. V was trimmed by 3 bases and J by 8 bases, leaving 13 bases between them. Per the germline V gene, CDR1 is SGHVS and CDR2 is FNYEAQ. CDR3 sequence reads: CASSLPFGGEAFF. CDR3 bases: TGTGCCAGCAGCTTGCCCTTCGGAGGGGAAGCTTTCTTT.

CDR3 sequence (DNA): TGTGCCAGCAGCTCCCCCGGGACAGGAAAAGAGACCCAGTACTTC. Its translation: CASSSPGTGKETQYF. This chain connects TRBV5-4 to TRBJ2-5; 8 nucleotides agree with TRBD1. The CDR3 extends over 15 amino acids. J was trimmed by 3 bases and V by 3 bases; bases with no gene match: 7. Germline CDR1 reads SGHNT; CDR2 reads YYREEE (reference sequence).

The chain uses TRBV18 and TRBJ2-6, with D possibly called TRBD1 or TRBD2 (6 bases each). V was shortened by 6 bases and J by 4 bases, with 19 bases between the two germline ends. The CDR3 length is 17 residues. In germline, CDR1 is KGHSH, CDR2 LQKENI. The CDR3 DNA reads TGTGCCAGCTCCCCTCTCGGAGGGGGGCCCGGGGCCAACGTCCTGACTTTC. Its translation: CASSPLGGGPGANVLTF. Based on the CDR3 plus reference TRBV18 and TRBJ2-6, the full variable domain is NAGVMQNPRHLVRRRGQEARLRCSPMKGHSHVYWYRQLPEEGLKFMVYLQKENIIDESGMPKERFSAEFPKEGPSILRIQQVVRGDSAAYFCASSPLGGGPGANVLTFGAGSRLTVL.

The rearrangement uses TRBV5-1 and TRBJ1-4, with 9 bases aligning to TRBD1. This CDR3 is built from 16 residues. Germline V gene sequence: CDR1 SGHRS, CDR2 YFSETQ. V lost 4 bases to trimming and J lost 8 bases; unmatched junction nucleotides: 12. The CDR3, as DNA: TGCGCCAGCAGCCAAAGGACACAGGGGGCTTTGGAAAAACTGTTTTTT. Translating gives CASSQRTQGALEKLFF.

V usage is TRBV9 and J usage is TRBJ1-2; D not certain. V lost 0 bases to trimming and J lost 2 bases, with 8 bases between them. Germline-derived CDR1 and CDR2 are SGDLS and YYNGEE. The length of the CDR3 is 14 residues. CDR3 residues: CASSVDQPNYGYTF. In DNA form, the CDR3 reads TGTGCCAGCAGCGTAGACCAACCGAACTATGGCTACACCTTC.

J is TRBJ1-5 and V is TRBV10-2; 9 bases line up with TRBD1. The germline V gene has CDR1 WSHSY and CDR2 SAAADI. Trimming cost V 4 bases and J 8 bases; bases outside gene matches: 3. The CDR3 contains 13 residues. CDR3 protein: CASSATGGKPQHF. The CDR3 DNA follows: TGCGCCAGCAGTGCGACAGGGGGGAAGCCCCAGCATTTT.

The chain joins TRBV6-5 to TRBJ1-2; D gene uncertain. Germline V gene lookup returns CDR1 MNHEY and CDR2 SVGAGI. This CDR3 comprises 14 residues. V was pared by 10 bases and J by 4 bases, with 19 bases between. The CDR3 sequence: CATTLGQLFYGYTF. Written as DNA, the CDR3 is TGTGCCACCACGTTGGGTCAGCTATTCTATGGCTACACCTTC.

The count of this clone is one. The junction and the germline gene differ at one end; a read error may be behind it. This chain uses TRBV13 with TRBJ1-2, with D perhaps TRBD1 (6 bases). The germline V gene has CDR1 PRHDT and CDR2 FYEKMQ (reference sequence). The CDR3 contains 12 residues. CDR3: CASSPNPGETGF. CDR3 DNA sequence: TGTGCCAGCAGCCCTAACCCAGGGGAAACTGGCTTC.

The chain has TRBV9 and TRBJ1-1; 12 bases map to TRBD1. CDR1 and CDR2 from the germline V gene are SGDLS and YYNGEE. The CDR3 length is 17 residues. The V and J ends lost 2 bases and 4 bases, in that order; junction bases with no gene match: 9. CDR3 DNA: TGTGCCAGCAGCGTTGCCGGGACAGGGGGCCTTCTCACTGAAGCTTTCTTT. It is translated as CASSVAGTGGLLTEAFF.

This clone was observed a few times. The chain joins TRBV30 to TRBJ1-5, with 8 bases identical to TRBD1. The CDR3 consists of 14 residues. From germline, CDR1 is GTSNPN and CDR2 SVGIG (reference sequence). Losses at the gene ends were 0 bases for V and 2 bases for J; bases not matched to a gene: 0. CDR3: CAWSVQGGNQPQHF. CDR3 sequence (DNA): TGTGCCTGGAGTGTACAGGGGGGCAATCAGCCCCAGCATTTT. The variable domain in full, completed from reference TRBV30 and TRBJ1-5, reads SQTIHQWPATLVQPVGSPLSLECTVEGTSNPNLYWYRQAAGRGLQLLFYSVGIGQISSEVPQNLSASRPQDRQFILSSKKLLLSDSGFYLCAWSVQGGNQPQHFGDGTRLSIL.

This sequence joins TRBV2 and TRBJ1-2, with no clear D. This CDR3 comprises 12 residues. CDR1 and CDR2 from the germline V gene are SNHLY and FYNNEI. With 7 bases removed from V and 4 bases from J, the gap between germline ends came to 10 bases. DNA of the CDR3: TGTGCCAGCATCGAGGGAGGCTATGGCTACACCTTC. Protein: CASIEGGYGYTF.

The genes are TRBV2 and TRBJ2-3, with 8 bases identical to TRBD2. Unmatched junction bases numbered 4, after V lost 2 bases and J lost 0 bases. The CDR3 sequence is 16 residues long. From germline, CDR1 is SNHLY and CDR2 FYNNEI. CDR3 in amino acids: CASSESRGGSTDTQYF. Here the CDR3 DNA reads TGTGCCAGCAGTGAATCTCGCGGGGGGAGCACAGATACGCAGTATTTT.

This chain uses TRBV6-5 with TRBJ2-2; 8 nucleotides match TRBD2. There are 14 residues in the CDR3. The germline CDR1 and CDR2 sequences are MNHEY and SVGAGI. The trim removed 4 bases at V and 5 bases at J, leaving 3 bases unmatched. The CDR3 DNA follows: TGTGCCAGCAGTTTAACGGGGGGGACCGGGGAGCTGTTTTTT. Amino acid sequence: CASSLTGGTGELFF.

The rearrangement uses TRBV3-1 (or the pseudogene TRBV3-2) and TRBJ2-5; TRBD1 agrees at 7 bases. Germline V gives CDR1 LGHDT, CDR2 YNNKEL (reference sequence). Unmatched junction bases numbered 9, after V lost 5 bases and J lost 3 bases. The CDR3 consists of 15 residues. Here the CDR3 DNA reads TGTGCCAGCAGCATGTGGCAGGGGGTGGAAGAGACCCAGTACTTC. Protein sequence: CASSMWQGVEETQYF.

The chain uses TRBV7-9 and TRBJ1-6; 8 bases line up with TRBD1. CDR1 and CDR2 from the germline V gene are SEHNR and FQNEAQ (reference sequence). After removal of 8 bases from V and 7 bases from J, the junction contained 10 bases not matched to a gene. This CDR3 is 15 amino acids long. As DNA, the CDR3 is TGTGCCAGCGGGCAGGGGGCCGGTGGGAATTCACCCCTCCACTTT. This sequence encodes CASGQGAGGNSPLHF.

This clone was counted only a few times. The gene calls are TRBV28 and TRBJ1-1, with 7 bases lining up with TRBD1. The CDR3 runs 17 residues. V lost 4 bases and J lost 0; bases outside the gene matches: 11. Per the germline V gene, CDR1 is MDHEN and CDR2 is SYDVKM. In DNA form, the CDR3 reads TGTGCCAGCAGTTCGGGGGACAGCGTCTTCATGAACACTGAAGCTTTCTTT. This sequence encodes CASSSGDSVFMNTEAFF.